The 6 T cell receptor beta chains reported below all come from one sample, sequenced in a study of blood T cell repertoires in COVID-19. Measured with immunoSEQ multiplex PCR; TCRdb has only the in-frame clones, and not every one. This table has 200,000 to 300,000 clones, roughly four fifths appearing once. Sequencing was carried out using peripheral blood. The source of these receptors is an elderly woman with acute or convalescent COVID-19.

This chain links TRBV2 with TRBJ1-5, with 7 bases that match TRBD1. Germline CDR1 is SNHLY and CDR2 is FYNNEI. The trim removed 5 bases at V and 6 bases at J, leaving 10 bases unmatched. This CDR3 is 15 amino acids long. The CDR3 DNA is TGTGCCAGCAGTCCGACAGGGACGGGCAGTCAGCCCCAGCATTTT. This encodes CASSPTGTGSQPQHF.

This chain links TRBV6-1 with TRBJ1-3; tentatively, D is TRBD1 (5 bases). This CDR3 comprises 14 residues. Germline V gene sequence: CDR1 MNHNS, CDR2 SASEGT. V lost 3 bases and J lost 4, with 10 bases in between. CDR3 sequence (DNA): TGTGCCAGCAGTGAGGGGGGTTCCGGAAACACCATATATTTT. Translation: CASSEGGSGNTIYF.

This clone has more than one count but fewer than ten. V usage is TRBV28 and J usage is TRBJ1-2, with a tentative D call TRBD1 (5 bases). Trimming cost V 7 bases and J 1 base, with 13 bases left between them. CDR3 length: 14 residues. Germline CDR1 MDHEN, CDR2 SYDVKM. This CDR3 is CASTAGHFNYGYTF. For the CDR3, the DNA is TGTGCCAGCACCGCGGGGCATTTTAACTATGGCTACACCTTC.

The V call is TRBV7-9, the J call TRBJ2-7; TRBD2 agrees at 8 bases. The CDR3 sequence is 15 residues long. From germline, CDR1 is SEHNR and CDR2 FQNEAQ (reference sequence). V was pared by 5 bases and J by 4 bases, with 10 bases of the junction left unmatched. The CDR3 DNA follows: TGTGCCAGCAGCCACGTCGGGGGGGGACAATACGAGCAGTACTTC. Its protein product is CASSHVGGGQYEQYF.

The rearrangement joins TRBV15 to TRBJ1-2; 9 bases are shared with TRBD1. V trimming: 4 bases; J trimming: 4 bases; junction bases outside the gene matches: 7. CDR3 length: 15 residues. Germline V gene sequence: CDR1 LNHNV, CDR2 YYDKDF (reference sequence). The CDR3 here is CATSTTGQGIYGYTF. The CDR3 nucleotides are TGTGCCACCAGCACAACCGGACAGGGGATCTATGGCTACACCTTC. Full variable domain (rest looked up from reference TRBV15 and TRBJ1-2): DAMVIQNPRYQVTQFGKPVTLSCSQTLNHNVMYWYQQKSSQAPKLLFHYYDKDFNNEADTPDNFQSRRPNTSFCFLDIRSPGLGDTAMYLCATSTTGQGIYGYTFGSGTRLTVV.

This clone came up a few times. The chain employs TRBV20-1 and TRBJ2-1, with D unclear. Per germline, CDR1 DFQATT and CDR2 SNEGSKA (reference sequence). This CDR3 is built from 11 residues. Trimming removed 6 bases from V and 8 bases from J, with 11 bases in between. For the CDR3, the DNA is TGCAGTGCCTCGAGAGAGGATGAGCAGTTCTTC. Translated, it gives CSASREDEQFF.